These 12 T cell receptor beta chains share one sample of origin, sequenced in a study of shared clonotypes between healthy human individuals. Assay used: immunoSEQ multiplex PCR; TCRdb lists only in-frame clones, some missing. The sample records about 700,000 clones, 74% being singletons. Sequenced: memory CD4+ T cells sorted from blood. Subset here: CD45RA-negative fraction. The receptors stem from a woman in her 30s in good health.

The V call is TRBV28, the J call TRBJ1-2; a weak D match, TRBD1 (6 bases). Trimming shortened V by 5 bases and J by 4 bases, and 11 bases separated the two germline ends. The CDR3 runs to 13 residues. CDR1 MDHEN and CDR2 SYDVKM come from the germline V gene. CDR3 coding DNA: TGTGCCAGCAGTACGACAGGTACCTATGGCTACACCTTC. Its translation: CASSTTGTYGYTF.

The chain uses TRBV29-1 and TRBJ2-5; 12 positions agree with TRBD2. V lost 4 bases to trimming and J lost 5 bases; unmatched junction nucleotides: 8. CDR1 is SQVTM, CDR2 ANQGSEA, per germline. This CDR3 region has 15 residues. CDR3 amino acids: CSVGLAGGARETQYF. CDR3 DNA sequence: TGCAGCGTTGGTCTAGCGGGAGGGGCCAGGGAGACCCAGTACTTC.

The chain employs TRBV7-2 and TRBJ1-3; D not certain. The V end was cut by 1 base, the J end by 0 bases, with 7 bases between. The length of the CDR3 is 15 residues. Germline loops: CDR1 SGHTA, CDR2 FQGNSA. CDR3 sequence: CASSLVRASGNTIYF. The CDR3 DNA sequence: TGTGCCAGCAGCTTAGTTCGGGCCTCTGGAAACACCATATATTTT.

The chain employs TRBV11-2 and TRBJ2-2; D is unresolved. The CDR3 covers 19 residues. V lost 5 bases and J 6 bases, leaving 28 bases between the germline ends. CDR1 is SGHAT and CDR2 is FQNNGV in the germline V gene. This chain's CDR3 is CASSKLNSPLAVWAGELFF. CDR3 nucleotides: TGTGCCAGCAGCAAATTAAACTCACCCTTAGCTGTTTGGGCCGGGGAGCTGTTTTTT.

This clone has just a few counts. Here the CDR3 reads CASSPTENRLVYGYTF. The CDR3 DNA sequence: TGTGCCAGCTCACCAACGGAGAACAGACTAGTTTATGGCTACACCTTC. V gene TRBV18 combines with J gene TRBJ1-2; D ambiguous. Germline V CDR1 and CDR2: KGHSH, LQKENI. The CDR3 spans 16 residues. The V and J ends lost 2 bases and 5 bases respectively, with 18 bases between them.

The chain combines TRBV28 with TRBJ2-7; D call uncertain. Germline V CDR1 and CDR2: MDHEN, SYDVKM. The V and J ends lost 5 bases and 6 bases respectively, with 11 bases between them. The CDR3 is 12 amino acids. The CDR3 loop is CASSTPLGEQYF. In DNA form, the CDR3 reads TGTGCCAGCAGTACCCCCCTGGGCGAGCAGTACTTC.

J is TRBJ1-2 and V is TRBV5-1; perhaps TRBD1 as D (6 bases). The germline V and J ends were trimmed by 0 bases and 8 bases, with 17 bases remaining between them. CDR3 length: 15 amino acids. In germline, CDR1 is SGHRS, CDR2 YFSETQ. The CDR3 DNA follows: TGCGCCAGCAGCTTGGGTGAACAGGGTCTTAGCGGCTACACCTTC. Protein product: CASSLGEQGLSGYTF.

The rearrangement joins TRBV29-1 to TRBJ2-1, with D perhaps matching TRBD2 (6 bases). CDR3 length: 13 residues. Germline assignment: CDR1 SQVTM and CDR2 ANQGSEA. The V end lost 7 bases, the J end lost 8 bases, and 18 bases lay between the germline ends. CDR3 sequence (DNA): TGCAGCGCCGCGACTGGGGGAGGCTATGAGCAGTTCTTC. It translates to CSAATGGGYEQFF.

This clone appeared a single time. This rearrangement joins TRBV7-9 to TRBJ2-7; D gene unclear. The V gene's germline CDR1 is SEHNR and CDR2 FQNEAQ (reference sequence). The CDR3 spans 15 residues. Trimming pared 1 base from V and 4 bases from J, leaving 14 bases between. This chain's CDR3 is CASSLGGEVRYEQYF. The CDR3 coding sequence is TGTGCCAGCAGCTTAGGGGGTGAGGTGCGGTACGAGCAGTACTTC. Variable domain in full (rest from reference TRBV7-9 and TRBJ2-7): DTGVSQNPRHKITKRGQNVTFRCDPISEHNRLYWYRQTLGQGPEFLTYFQNEAQLEKSRLLSDRFSAERPKGSFSTLEIQRTEQGDSAMYLCASSLGGEVRYEQYFGPGTRLTVT.

The chain is built from TRBV14 and TRBJ1-2, with D tentatively TRBD1 (6 bases). Trimming shortened V by 8 bases and J by 2 bases, and 15 bases separated the two germline ends. The length of the CDR3 is 14 residues. Germline CDR1 SGHDN, CDR2 FVKESK. CDR3 in amino acids: CASARGAVNYGYTF. For the CDR3, the DNA is TGTGCCAGCGCCCGGGGGGCTGTCAACTATGGCTACACCTTC.

The chain recombines TRBV5-6 with TRBJ1-3; a weak D match, TRBD1 (5 bases). V lost 7 bases to trimming and J lost 1 base, with 21 bases between them. Germline-derived CDR1 and CDR2 are SGHDT and YYEEEE. The CDR3 length is 17 residues. The CDR3 region has the DNA TGTGCCAGCCACCCGGGTAGGGGCTCAGGTTCTGGAAACACCATATATTTT. Its protein product is CASHPGRGSGSGNTIYF. Filled out from reference TRBV5-6 and TRBJ1-3, the complete variable domain reads DAGVTQSPTHLIKTRGQQVTLRCSPKSGHDTVSWYQQALGQGPQFIFQYYEEEERQRGNFPDRFSGHQFPNYSSELNVNALLLGDSALYLCASHPGRGSGSGNTIYFGEGSWLTVV.

This clone was recorded a few times. The chain carries TRBV27 and TRBJ2-2; D is undetermined. From germline, CDR1 is MNHEY and CDR2 SMNVEV (reference sequence). V was clipped by 7 bases and J by 2 bases, with 11 bases between them. The CDR3 has 14 amino acids. CDR3 in DNA: TGTGCCAGCATCCCTTACTATAACACCGGGGAGCTGTTTTTT. Protein product: CASIPYYNTGELFF.